This note documents a single TCR beta chain sequence. The antigen remains unidentified. The germline V gene encodes CDR1 LNHDA and CDR2 SQIVND (reference sequence). V shed 8 bases and J shed 0 bases, with 11 bases lying between them. This CDR3 region has 15 residues. This record belongs to a study of T-cell reconstitution after alpha-beta-depleted transplantation in children. Construction of the TCRbeta library involved unique molecular identifiers. One entry per CDR3 protein, called by TCRdb with MiXCR from the PCR reads. Here the sample spans about 980,000 distinct CDR3 sequences, about 29% being singletons. General study findings and limits: Some patients owed their high day-60 TCRbeta diversity to surviving recipient T cells and thymic progenitors. Two months or so post-transplant, alpha-beta T cells reportedly derived from several hundred expanded graft clones. From newly produced T cells came most of the T-cell counts and diversity one year after transplant.

This receptor was identified in a boy less than two years old who had a stem cell transplant for SCID, so the T cells may come from the graft donor. Sequenced here: PBMCs, mostly from graft donor cells, sampled 360 days after TCRalphabeta/CD19-depleted stem cell transplant. The V call is TRBV19, the J call TRBJ2-6, with TRBD2 as a possible D gene (5 bases). The CDR3 here is CASVRTYSGANVLTF. CDR3 in DNA: TGTGCCAGTGTGAGGACTTACTCTGGGGCCAACGTCCTGACTTTC.